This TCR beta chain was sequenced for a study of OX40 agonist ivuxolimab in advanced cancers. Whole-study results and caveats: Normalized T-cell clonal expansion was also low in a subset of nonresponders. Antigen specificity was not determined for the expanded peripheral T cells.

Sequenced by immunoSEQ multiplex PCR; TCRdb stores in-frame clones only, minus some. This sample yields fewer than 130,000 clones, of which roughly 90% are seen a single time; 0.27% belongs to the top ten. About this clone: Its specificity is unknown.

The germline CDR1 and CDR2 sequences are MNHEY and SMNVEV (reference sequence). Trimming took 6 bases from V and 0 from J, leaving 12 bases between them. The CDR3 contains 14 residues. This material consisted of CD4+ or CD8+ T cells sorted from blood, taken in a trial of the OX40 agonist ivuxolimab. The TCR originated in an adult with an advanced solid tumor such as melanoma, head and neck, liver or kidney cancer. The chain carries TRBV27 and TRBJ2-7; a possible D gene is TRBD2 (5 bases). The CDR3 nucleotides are TGTGCCAGCAGGTCCCGGGGTTACTCCTACGAGCAGTACTTC. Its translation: CASRSRGYSYEQYF.